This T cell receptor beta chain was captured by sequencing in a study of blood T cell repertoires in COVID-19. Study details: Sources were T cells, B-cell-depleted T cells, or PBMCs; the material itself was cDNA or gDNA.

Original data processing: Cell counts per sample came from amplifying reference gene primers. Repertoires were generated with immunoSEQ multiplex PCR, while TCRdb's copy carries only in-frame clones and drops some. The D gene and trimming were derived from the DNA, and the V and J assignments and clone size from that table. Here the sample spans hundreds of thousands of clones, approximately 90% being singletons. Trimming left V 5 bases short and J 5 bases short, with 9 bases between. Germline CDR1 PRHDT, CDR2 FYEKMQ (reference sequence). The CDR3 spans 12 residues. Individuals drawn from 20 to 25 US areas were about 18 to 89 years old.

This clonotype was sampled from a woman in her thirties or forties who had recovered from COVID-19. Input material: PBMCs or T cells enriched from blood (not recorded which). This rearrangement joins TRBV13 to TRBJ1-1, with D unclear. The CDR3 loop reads CASSERGTEAFF. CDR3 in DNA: TGTGCCAGCAGCGAGAGAGGAACTGAAGCTTTCTTT. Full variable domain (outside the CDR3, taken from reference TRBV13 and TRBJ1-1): AAGVIQSPRHLIKEKRETATLKCYPIPRHDTVYWYQQGPGQDPQFLISFYEKMQSDKGSIPDRFSAQQFSDYHSELNMSSLELGDSALYFCASSERGTEAFFGQGTRLTVV.